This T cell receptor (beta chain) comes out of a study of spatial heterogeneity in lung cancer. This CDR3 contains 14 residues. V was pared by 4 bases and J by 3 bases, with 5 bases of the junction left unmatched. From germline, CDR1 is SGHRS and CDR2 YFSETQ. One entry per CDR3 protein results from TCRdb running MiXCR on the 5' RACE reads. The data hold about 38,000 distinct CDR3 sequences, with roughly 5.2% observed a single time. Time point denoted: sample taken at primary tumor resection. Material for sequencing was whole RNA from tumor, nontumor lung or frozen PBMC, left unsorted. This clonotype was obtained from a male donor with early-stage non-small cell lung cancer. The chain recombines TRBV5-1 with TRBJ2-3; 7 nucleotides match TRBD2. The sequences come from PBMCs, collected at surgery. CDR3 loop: CASSTKRGTDTQYF. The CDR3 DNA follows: TGCGCCAGCAGCACAAAGCGGGGAACAGATACGCAGTATTTT.